The next 20 T cell receptor beta chains were all read from a single sample in a study of cytomegalovirus exposure and HLA in healthy donors. Method: immunoSEQ multiplex PCR; TCRdb's copy keeps in-frame clones and lacks some. The data show about 40,000 clones, with 90% to 95% seen just once and 2% to 2.5% held by the top ten. The sample consisted of PBMCs. The source of these receptors is a young woman in good health and CMV-seronegative.

This clone appeared a single time. The rearrangement uses TRBV13 and TRBJ1-2; tentatively, D is TRBD1 (5 bases). The V end was cut by 0 bases, the J end by 6 bases, with 17 bases between. The CDR3 totals 16 residues. Germline lookup yields CDR1 PRHDT and CDR2 FYEKMQ (reference sequence). This CDR3 is CASSLGLGGSRDGYTF. Written as DNA, the CDR3 is TGTGCCAGCAGCTTAGGCCTCGGGGGTTCGAGGGATGGCTACACCTTC.

The rearrangement joins TRBV28 to TRBJ1-1, with a possible D match to TRBD1 (5 bases). CDR1 and CDR2 from the germline V gene are MDHEN and SYDVKM. This CDR3 contains 14 residues. V was pared by 5 bases and J by 8 bases, with 18 bases between. CDR3 in DNA: TGTGCCAGCAGTGTACCCGGCAGGGCGGGGGAAGCTTTCTTT. It codes for CASSVPGRAGEAFF.

The V gene is TRBV9, the J gene TRBJ2-7, with D possibly matching TRBD2 (5 bases). CDR1 is SGDLS, CDR2 YYNGEE, per germline. The CDR3 sequence is 15 residues long. V was cut by 2 bases and J by 4 bases, with 16 bases left in between. CDR3 DNA sequence: TGTGCCAGCAGCGTCGGACCCGGAGAGCGGTACGAGCAGTACTTC. Amino acids: CASSVGPGERYEQYF. Combining the CDR3 with reference TRBV9 and TRBJ2-7 gives the whole variable domain DSGVTQTPKHLITATGQRVTLRCSPRSGDLSVYWYQQSLDQGLQFLIQYYNGEERAKGNILERFSAQQFPDLHSELNLSSLELGDSALYFCASSVGPGERYEQYFGPGTRLTVT.

This sequence joins TRBV27 and TRBJ1-2, with 9 bases aligning to TRBD1. J was trimmed by 4 bases and V by 3 bases; bases with no gene match: 9. The CDR3 totals 16 residues. Germline V lookup: CDR1 MNHEY, CDR2 SMNVEV (reference sequence). The CDR3 reads CASSFLGGQGPYGYTF. CDR3 coding DNA: TGTGCCAGCAGTTTCCTCGGGGGACAGGGTCCCTATGGCTACACCTTC.

V usage is TRBV7-9 and J usage is TRBJ2-1; D unresolved. Germline CDR1 reads SEHNR; CDR2 reads FQNEAQ (reference sequence). This CDR3 is built from 13 residues. Between the trimmed V and J ends, which lost 5 bases and 5 bases, there was a span of 10 bases. CDR3 sequence (DNA): TGTGCCAGCAGCATAACAGTGAACAATGAGCAGTTCTTC. This encodes CASSITVNNEQFF.

This clone was observed a single time. CDR3 amino acids: CASSVQGAGANVLTF. The CDR3 DNA follows: TGTGCCAGTAGTGTACAGGGAGCTGGGGCCAACGTCCTGACTTTC. The genes are TRBV19 and TRBJ2-6, with a weak D call TRBD1 (6 bases). Per the germline V gene, CDR1 is LNHDA and CDR2 is SQIVND (reference sequence). CDR3 length: 15 residues. Trimming shortened V by 5 bases and J by 2 bases, and 10 bases separated the two germline ends.

The chain couples TRBV9 to TRBJ2-1; 10 bases agree with TRBD2. V lost 3 bases, J lost 7 bases, and 13 bases stayed unmatched. The germline CDR1 and CDR2 sequences are SGDLS and YYNGEE. This CDR3 spans 17 amino acids. CDR3 coding DNA: TGTGCCAGCAGCGACCCCATCTCTAGCGGGAGACCGAATGAGCAGTTCTTC. It is translated as CASSDPISSGRPNEQFF. Filled out from reference TRBV9 and TRBJ2-1, the complete variable domain reads DSGVTQTPKHLITATGQRVTLRCSPRSGDLSVYWYQQSLDQGLQFLIQYYNGEERAKGNILERFSAQQFPDLHSELNLSSLELGDSALYFCASSDPISSGRPNEQFFGPGTRLTVL.

V gene TRBV4-1 combines with J gene TRBJ1-2; 10 nucleotides line up with TRBD1. The V segment lost 1 base and the J segment 1 base; nucleotides outside the gene matches: 6. Germline-derived CDR1 and CDR2 are MGHRA and YSYEKL. This CDR3 is built from 17 residues. The CDR3 reads CASSQVTGGAGNYGYTF. CDR3 coding DNA: TGCGCCAGCAGCCAAGTGACAGGGGGCGCAGGTAACTATGGCTACACCTTC.

The chain couples TRBV19 to TRBJ2-4; tentative D call: TRBD2 (7 bases). CDR3 size: 15 residues. V lost 3 bases and J lost 3, with 12 bases in between. Germline V lookup: CDR1 LNHDA, CDR2 SQIVND (reference sequence). CDR3 DNA: TGTGCCAGTAGTATGGGGGGGGGCAGCAAAAACATTCAGTACTTC. Translation gives CASSMGGGSKNIQYF.

V is TRBV9 and J is TRBJ2-4; 9 nucleotides line up with TRBD1. CDR3 length equals 14 residues. V lost 0 bases to trimming and J lost 8 bases; unmatched junction nucleotides: 3. CDR1 is SGDLS, CDR2 YYNGEE, per germline. CDR3 DNA: TGTGCCAGCAGCGTAGGGACAGGGGTCGACATTCAGTACTTC. The encoded protein is CASSVGTGVDIQYF.

This clone showed up just once. The chain links TRBV6-1 to TRBJ2-5; 10 positions agree with TRBD1. CDR1 and CDR2 (germline): MNHNS, SASEGT. V dropped 7 bases and J dropped 5; count of bases not matched to a gene: 7. This CDR3 spans 14 amino acids. CDR3 in amino acids: CASTLTGGGETQYF. The CDR3 bases are TGTGCCAGCACCTTGACAGGGGGCGGGGAGACCCAGTACTTC.

J is TRBJ1-2 and V is TRBV28; 9 bases are shared with TRBD1. Germline V CDR1 and CDR2: MDHEN, SYDVKM. Germline trimming cut 6 bases from V and 8 bases from J; bases unmatched to any gene: 7. CDR3 length equals 13 residues. Here the CDR3 reads CASRGTGISGYTF. CDR3 DNA: TGTGCCAGCAGAGGGACAGGGATTTCGGGCTACACCTTC.

This chain connects TRBV6-5 to TRBJ2-1; TRBD2 agrees at 7 bases. V lost 6 bases, J lost 6 bases, and 8 bases stayed unmatched. The CDR3 is made up of 14 amino acids. Germline CDR1 and CDR2: MNHEY and SVGAGI. CDR3 loop: CASRRGGVSNEQFF. The CDR3 nucleotides read TGTGCCAGCAGAAGGGGAGGGGTTAGCAATGAGCAGTTCTTC.

V and J are TRBV10-1 and TRBJ2-3; 7 bases align to TRBD1. Unmatched junction bases numbered 12, after V lost 8 bases and J lost 1 base. Germline lookup yields CDR1 WNHNN and CDR2 SYGVQD (reference sequence). The CDR3 covers 16 residues. The CDR3 sequence is CASQTGQTRCTDTQYF. The CDR3 DNA reads as TGCGCCAGCCAGACGGGACAGACACGCTGCACAGATACGCAGTATTTT.

This clone was observed a single time. The chain is built from TRBV28 and TRBJ1-2; TRBD1 might be the D (6 bases). The CDR3 is 15 residues long. CDR1 and CDR2 (germline): MDHEN, SYDVKM. V gave up 5 bases and J gave up 2 bases, with 15 bases separating them. The CDR3 nucleotides read TGTGCCAGCAGTATCACTTGGACAGCAAACTATGGCTACACCTTC. It translates to CASSITWTANYGYTF.

The DNA for the CDR3 is TGTGCCAGCAGCCGAGAGGCAGGGCCTTATGGCTACACCTTC. This translates into CASSREAGPYGYTF. The chain uses TRBV7-2 and TRBJ1-2, with D perhaps matching TRBD1 (5 bases). The germline CDR1 and CDR2 sequences are SGHTA and FQGNSA. This CDR3 has 14 amino acids. The V end lost 5 bases, the J end lost 5 bases, and 15 bases lay between the germline ends. The variable domain in full, with the rest retrieved from reference TRBV7-2 and TRBJ1-2, is GAGVSQSPSNKVTEKGKDVELRCDPISGHTALYWYRQSLGQGLEFLIYFQGNSAPDKSGLPSDRFSAERTGGSVSTLTIQRTQQEDSAVYLCASSREAGPYGYTFGSGTRLTVV.

The CDR3 loop reads CATSSKGGVDIQYF. Here the CDR3 DNA reads TGTGCCACCAGCTCCAAAGGGGGGGTAGACATTCAGTACTTC. J is TRBJ2-4 and V is TRBV15; tentatively, D is TRBD2 (7 bases). The V and J ends lost 5 bases and 8 bases respectively, with 16 bases between them. The CDR3 is 14 residues long. The germline V gene has CDR1 LNHNV and CDR2 YYDKDF (reference sequence).

The sample holds a few counts of this clone. The V gene is TRBV28, the J gene TRBJ2-2, with 12 nucleotides matching TRBD1. From germline, CDR1 is MDHEN and CDR2 SYDVKM. The CDR3 consists of 14 residues. V trimming: 8 bases; J trimming: 5 bases; junction bases outside the gene matches: 3. This chain's CDR3 is CASRDRGPTGELFF. The CDR3 DNA reads TGTGCCAGCCGGGACAGGGGGCCAACCGGGGAGCTGTTTTTT.

CDR3 protein: CATIKDRGRSSYEQYF. CDR3 DNA sequence: TGCGCCACAATAAAAGACAGGGGACGGAGCTCCTACGAGCAGTACTTC. The chain joins TRBV10-2 to TRBJ2-7, with 8 bases aligning to TRBD1. Germline trimming cut 10 bases from V and 0 bases from J; bases unmatched to any gene: 14. CDR3 size: 16 residues. CDR1 is WSHSY and CDR2 is SAAADI in the germline V gene.

The chain joins TRBV7-6 to TRBJ1-3; tentative D call: TRBD1 (5 bases). Per germline, CDR1 SGHVS and CDR2 FNYEAQ. CDR3 length: 17 residues. V was trimmed by 1 base and J by 1 base, leaving 14 bases between them. The CDR3 DNA is TGTGCCAGCAGCTTAGAGCCGGGACTCCTATCTGGAAACACCATATATTTT. It specifies CASSLEPGLLSGNTIYF.